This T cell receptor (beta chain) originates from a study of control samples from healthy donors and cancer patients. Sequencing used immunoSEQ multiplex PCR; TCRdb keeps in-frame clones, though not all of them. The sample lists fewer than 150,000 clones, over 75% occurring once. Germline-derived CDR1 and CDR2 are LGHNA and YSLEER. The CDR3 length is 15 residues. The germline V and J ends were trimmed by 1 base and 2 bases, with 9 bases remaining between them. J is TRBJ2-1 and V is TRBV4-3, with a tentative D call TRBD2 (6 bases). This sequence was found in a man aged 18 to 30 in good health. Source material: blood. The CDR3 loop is CASSQAGVPYNEQFF. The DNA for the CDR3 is TGCGCCAGCAGCCAAGCGGGAGTCCCCTACAATGAGCAGTTCTTC.